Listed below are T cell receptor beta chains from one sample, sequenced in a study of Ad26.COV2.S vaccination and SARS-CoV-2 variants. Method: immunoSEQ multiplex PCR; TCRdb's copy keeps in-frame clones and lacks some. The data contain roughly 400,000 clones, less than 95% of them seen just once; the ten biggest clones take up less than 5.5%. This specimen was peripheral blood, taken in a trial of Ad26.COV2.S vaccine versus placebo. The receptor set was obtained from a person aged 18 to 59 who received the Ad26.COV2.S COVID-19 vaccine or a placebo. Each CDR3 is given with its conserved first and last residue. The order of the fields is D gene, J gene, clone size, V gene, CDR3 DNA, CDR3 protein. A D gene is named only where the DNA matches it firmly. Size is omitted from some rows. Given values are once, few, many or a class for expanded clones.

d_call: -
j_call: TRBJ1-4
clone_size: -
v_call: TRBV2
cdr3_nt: TGTGCCAGCAGTGAAGGACAGGCGAAAAATGAAAAACTGTTTTTT
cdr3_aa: CASSEGQAKNEKLFF

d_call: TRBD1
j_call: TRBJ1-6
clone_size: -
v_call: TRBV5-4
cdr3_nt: TGTGCCAGCAGCCTTTACCAGGGGGCAGATAATTCACCCCTCCACTTT
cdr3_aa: CASSLYQGADNSPLHF

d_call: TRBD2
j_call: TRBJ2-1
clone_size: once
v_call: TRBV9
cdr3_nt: TGTGCCAGCAGCGCCCGACTAGCGGTTTCCTACAATGAGCAGTTCTTC
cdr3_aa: CASSARLAVSYNEQFF

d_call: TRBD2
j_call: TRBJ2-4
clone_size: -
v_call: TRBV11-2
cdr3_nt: TGTGCCAGCTCCCGGGGGGTGGACATTCAGTACTTC
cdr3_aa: CASSRGVDIQYF

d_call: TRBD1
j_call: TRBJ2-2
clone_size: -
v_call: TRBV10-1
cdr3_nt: TGCGCCAGCAGTGAACCAGGGGGCGACACCGGGGAGCTGTTTTTT
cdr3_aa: CASSEPGGDTGELFF

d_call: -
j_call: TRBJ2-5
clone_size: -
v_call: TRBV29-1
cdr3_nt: TGCAGCGTTGCCAGAGGACTACCTCAAGAGACCCAGTACTTC
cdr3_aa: CSVARGLPQETQYF

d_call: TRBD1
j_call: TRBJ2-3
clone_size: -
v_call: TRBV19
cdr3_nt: TGTGCCAGTAGGAGGGGGCTGGTCACAGATACGCAGTATTTT
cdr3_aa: CASRRGLVTDTQYF

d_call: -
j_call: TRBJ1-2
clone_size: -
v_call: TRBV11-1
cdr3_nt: TGTGCCAGCAGCCGCCAGGTCGGTGGCTACACCTTC
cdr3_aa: CASSRQVGGYTF

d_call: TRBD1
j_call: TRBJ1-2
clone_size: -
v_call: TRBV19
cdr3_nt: TGTGCCAGTAGGATACAGGGGGCTTACTATGGCTACACCTTC
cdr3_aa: CASRIQGAYYGYTF

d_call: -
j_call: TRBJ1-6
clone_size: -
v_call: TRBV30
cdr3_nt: TGTGCCTGGAGTGTGGGAAATTCACCCCTCCACTTT
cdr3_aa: CAWSVGNSPLHF

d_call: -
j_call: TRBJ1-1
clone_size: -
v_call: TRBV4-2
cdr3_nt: TGTGCCAGCAGCCAAGGAAGTGGCACGAACACTGAAGCTTTCTTT
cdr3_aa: CASSQGSGTNTEAFF

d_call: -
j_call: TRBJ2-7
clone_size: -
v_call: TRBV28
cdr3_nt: TGTGCCAGCAGTTTATTCCTCTACGAGCAGTACTTC
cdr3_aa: CASSLFLYEQYF

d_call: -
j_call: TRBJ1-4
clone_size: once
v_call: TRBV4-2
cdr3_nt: TGTGCCAGCAGCCAGTTGTCGGGGGAACTGTTTTTT
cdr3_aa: CASSQLSGELFF

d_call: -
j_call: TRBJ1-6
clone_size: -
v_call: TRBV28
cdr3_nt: TGTGCCAGCAGTTCAAGTCCGGGGGGGTCCGGTTCACCCCTCCACTTT
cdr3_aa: CASSSSPGGSGSPLHF

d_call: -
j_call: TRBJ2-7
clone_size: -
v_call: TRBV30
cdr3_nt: TGTGCCTGGAGCCTAGACTCCTACGAGCAGTACTTC
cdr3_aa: CAWSLDSYEQYF

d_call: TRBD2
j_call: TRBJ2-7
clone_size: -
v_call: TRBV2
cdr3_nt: TGTGCCTGTCATCCGGGGGGCTACGAGCAGTACTTC
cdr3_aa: CACHPGGYEQYF

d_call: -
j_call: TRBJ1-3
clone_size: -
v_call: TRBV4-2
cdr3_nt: TGTGCCAGCAGCCAAGAAGGGGTCTCTGGAAACACCATATATTTT
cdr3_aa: CASSQEGVSGNTIYF

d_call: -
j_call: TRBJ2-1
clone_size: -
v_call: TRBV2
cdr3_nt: TGTGCCAGCAGTGAGGTAGGGAGATACAATGAGCAGTTCTTC
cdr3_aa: CASSEVGRYNEQFF

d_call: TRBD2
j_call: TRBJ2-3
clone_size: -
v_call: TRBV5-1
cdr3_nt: TGCGCCAGCAGCTTGGGCCCTAGCGGATTCACAGATACGCAGTATTTT
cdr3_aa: CASSLGPSGFTDTQYF

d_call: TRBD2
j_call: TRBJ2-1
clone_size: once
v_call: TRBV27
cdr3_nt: TGTGCCAGCAGTTCCGCGGGAGGGCCTGGGAATGAGCAGTTCTTC
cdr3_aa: CASSSAGGPGNEQFF

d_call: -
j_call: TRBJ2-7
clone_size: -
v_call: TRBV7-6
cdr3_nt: TGTGCCAGCAGCTTAGACGTGGGGGCCTACGAGCAGTACTTC
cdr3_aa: CASSLDVGAYEQYF

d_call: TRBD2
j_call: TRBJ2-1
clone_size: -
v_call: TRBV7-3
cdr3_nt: TGTGCCAGCAGCTTGGGACTAGCGGGAGGGCCTCGGAATGAGCAGTTCTTC
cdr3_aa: CASSLGLAGGPRNEQFF

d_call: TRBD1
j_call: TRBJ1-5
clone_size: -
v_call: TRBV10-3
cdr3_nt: TGTGCCATCAGGTCAGGGGGGGGAAATCAGCCCCAGCATTTT
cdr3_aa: CAIRSGGGNQPQHF

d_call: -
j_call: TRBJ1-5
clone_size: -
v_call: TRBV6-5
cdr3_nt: TGTGCCAGCAGTTACCGGGATCTTGATGATCAGCCCCAGCATTTT
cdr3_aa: CASSYRDLDDQPQHF

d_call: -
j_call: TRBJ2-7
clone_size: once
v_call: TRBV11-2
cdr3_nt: TGTGCCAGCAGCTTAGGGGGCCCGGGCGGGGACGAGCAGTACTTC
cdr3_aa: CASSLGGPGGDEQYF

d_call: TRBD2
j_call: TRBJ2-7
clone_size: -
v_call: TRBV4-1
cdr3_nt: TGCGCCAGCAGCCAATGGACTAGTGAGGCCTACGAGCAGTACTTC
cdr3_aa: CASSQWTSEAYEQYF

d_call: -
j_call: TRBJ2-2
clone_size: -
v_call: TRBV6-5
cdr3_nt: TGTGCCAGCAGAGAGAGGGTGGGAGGTGCCGGGGAGCTGTTTTTT
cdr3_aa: CASRERVGGAGELFF

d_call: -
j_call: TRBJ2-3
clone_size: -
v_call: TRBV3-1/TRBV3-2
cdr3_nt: TGTGCCAGCAGCCAAGATCCTATGGACACAGATACGCAGTATTTT
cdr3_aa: CASSQDPMDTDTQYF

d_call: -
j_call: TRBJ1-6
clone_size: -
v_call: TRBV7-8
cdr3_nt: TGTGCCAGCACCCCCCAAGGACAGAGCGGTTCACCCCTCCACTTT
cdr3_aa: CASTPQGQSGSPLHF

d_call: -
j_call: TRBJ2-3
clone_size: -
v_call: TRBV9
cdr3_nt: TGTGCCAGCAGCGGCAAGAACACAGATACGCAGTATTTT
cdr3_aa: CASSGKNTDTQYF

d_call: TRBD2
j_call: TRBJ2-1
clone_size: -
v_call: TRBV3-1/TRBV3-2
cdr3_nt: TGTGCCAGCAGCCAAGAGGGAGCGGGAGGGCCGGAGGAGCAGTTCTTC
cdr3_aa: CASSQEGAGGPEEQFF

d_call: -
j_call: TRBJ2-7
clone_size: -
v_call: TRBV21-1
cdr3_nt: TGTGCCAGCAGCAAAAGATTCTCCGACCTCTACGAGCAGTACTTC
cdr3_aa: CASSKRFSDLYEQYF

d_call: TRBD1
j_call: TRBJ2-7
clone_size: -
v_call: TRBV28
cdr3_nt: TGTGCCAGCAGGCTTCCCGGGACAGGCGTAGGCGAGCAGTACTTC
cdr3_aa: CASRLPGTGVGEQYF

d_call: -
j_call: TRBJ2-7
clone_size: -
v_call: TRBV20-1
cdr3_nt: TGCAGTGCTAGTCCGGCGACGCGTCCACACGAGCAGTACTTC
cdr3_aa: CSASPATRPHEQYF

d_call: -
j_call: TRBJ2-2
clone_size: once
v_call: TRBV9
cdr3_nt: TGTGCCAGCAGCCCCTGGCATGGTTCCGGGGAGCTGTTTTTT
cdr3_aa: CASSPWHGSGELFF

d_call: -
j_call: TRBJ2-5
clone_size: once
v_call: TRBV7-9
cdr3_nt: TGTGCCAGCAGCTTTTTGGGGGCAGAGGAGACCCAGTACTTC
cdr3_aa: CASSFLGAEETQYF

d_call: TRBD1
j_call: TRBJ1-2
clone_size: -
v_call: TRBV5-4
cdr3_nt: TGTGCCAGCAGCCGTTATGACAGGGTATTAGATGGCTACACCTTC
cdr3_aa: CASSRYDRVLDGYTF

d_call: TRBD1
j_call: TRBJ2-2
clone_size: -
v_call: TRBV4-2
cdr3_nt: TGTGCCAGCAGCCAAGTCCGGCAGGGGGCCGGGGAGCTGTTTTTT
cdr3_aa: CASSQVRQGAGELFF

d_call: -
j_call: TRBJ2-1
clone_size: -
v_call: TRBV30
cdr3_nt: TGTGCCTGGAGTGTAGGCTCGGGGAATGAGCAGTTCTTC
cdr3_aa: CAWSVGSGNEQFF

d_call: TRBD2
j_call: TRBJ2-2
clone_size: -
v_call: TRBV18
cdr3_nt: TGTGCCAGCTCACCACCCGCGGGAGGGTCGGACACCGGGGAGCTGTTTTTT
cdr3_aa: CASSPPAGGSDTGELFF

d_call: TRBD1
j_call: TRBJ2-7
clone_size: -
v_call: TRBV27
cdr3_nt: TGTGCCAGCATCGGGACAGGGGGCTACGAGCAGTACTTC
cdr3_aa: CASIGTGGYEQYF

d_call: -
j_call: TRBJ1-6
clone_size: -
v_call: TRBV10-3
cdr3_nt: TGTGCCATCAGTGAGTCAATCAGGGATTCACCCCTCCACTTT
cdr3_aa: CAISESIRDSPLHF

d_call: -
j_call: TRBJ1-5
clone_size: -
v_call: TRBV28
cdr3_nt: TGTGCCAGCAGGGGGGGCGGTGGCAATCAGCCCCAGCATTTT
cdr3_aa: CASRGGGGNQPQHF

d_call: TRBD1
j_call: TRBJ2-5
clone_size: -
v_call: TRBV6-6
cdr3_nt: TGTGCCAGCAACGACCCGGGACAGGGGGTAGAGACCCAGTACTTC
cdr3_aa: CASNDPGQGVETQYF

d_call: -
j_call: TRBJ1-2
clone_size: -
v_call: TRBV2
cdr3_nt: TGTGCCAGCAGTGAATGGGCCAATCAGTATGGCTACACCTTC
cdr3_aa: CASSEWANQYGYTF

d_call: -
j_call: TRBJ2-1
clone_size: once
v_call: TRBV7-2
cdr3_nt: TGTGCCAGCAGCTTAAGGGACATATCACACAATGAGCAGTTCTTC
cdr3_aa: CASSLRDISHNEQFF

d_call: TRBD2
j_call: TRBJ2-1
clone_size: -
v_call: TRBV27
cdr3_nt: TGTGCCACCAGACCGGGACTAGCGGATTACAATGAGCAGTTCTTC
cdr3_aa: CATRPGLADYNEQFF

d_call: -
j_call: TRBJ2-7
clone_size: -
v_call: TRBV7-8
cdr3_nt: TGTGCCAGCAGCTTAGGGGGGCCGGGGGAGCAGTACTTC
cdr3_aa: CASSLGGPGEQYF

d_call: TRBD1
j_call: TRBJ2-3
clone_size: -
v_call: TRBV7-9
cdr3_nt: TGTGCCAGCAGCTTCTCGGACAGGGGCACAGATACGCAGTATTTT
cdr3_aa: CASSFSDRGTDTQYF

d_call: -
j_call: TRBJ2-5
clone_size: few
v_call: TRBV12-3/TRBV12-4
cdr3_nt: TGTGCCAGCAGTTCCAGTCCTACAGGAGCCCAGTACTTC
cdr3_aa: CASSSSPTGAQYF

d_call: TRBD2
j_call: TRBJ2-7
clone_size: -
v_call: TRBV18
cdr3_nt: TGTGCCAGCTCACCTTCAGCGGGAGGGCCCTACGAGCAGTACTTC
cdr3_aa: CASSPSAGGPYEQYF

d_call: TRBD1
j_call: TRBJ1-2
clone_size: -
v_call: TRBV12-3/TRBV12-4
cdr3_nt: TGTGCCAGCAGCTCAACGAGGGACAGTGAGTTGACCTTC
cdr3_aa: CASSSTRDSELTF

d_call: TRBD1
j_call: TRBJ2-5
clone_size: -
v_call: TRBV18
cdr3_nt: TGTGCCAGCTCTCGACAGGGTCCACAAGAGACCCAGTACTTC
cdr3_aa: CASSRQGPQETQYF

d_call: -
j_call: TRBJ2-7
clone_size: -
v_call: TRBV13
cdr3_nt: TGTGCCAGCAGCCTAGCCCCCACAGGAGACTCCTACGAGCAGTACTTC
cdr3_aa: CASSLAPTGDSYEQYF

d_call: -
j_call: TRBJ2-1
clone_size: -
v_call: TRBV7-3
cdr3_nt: TGTGCCAGCAGCCTGGAGAAAGCCAATGAGCAGTTCTTC
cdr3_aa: CASSLEKANEQFF